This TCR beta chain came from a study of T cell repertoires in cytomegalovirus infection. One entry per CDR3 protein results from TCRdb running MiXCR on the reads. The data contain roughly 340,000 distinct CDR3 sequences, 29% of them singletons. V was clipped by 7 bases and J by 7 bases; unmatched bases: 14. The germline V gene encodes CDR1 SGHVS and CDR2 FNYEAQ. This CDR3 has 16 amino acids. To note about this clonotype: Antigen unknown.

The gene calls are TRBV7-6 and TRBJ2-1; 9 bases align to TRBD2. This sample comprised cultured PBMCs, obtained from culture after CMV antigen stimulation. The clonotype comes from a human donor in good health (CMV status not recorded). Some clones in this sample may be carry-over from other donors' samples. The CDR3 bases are TGTGCCAGCATCGAGGGGGGCGGGGGGGGGGGTAATGAGCAGTTCTTC. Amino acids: CASIEGGGGGGNEQFF.